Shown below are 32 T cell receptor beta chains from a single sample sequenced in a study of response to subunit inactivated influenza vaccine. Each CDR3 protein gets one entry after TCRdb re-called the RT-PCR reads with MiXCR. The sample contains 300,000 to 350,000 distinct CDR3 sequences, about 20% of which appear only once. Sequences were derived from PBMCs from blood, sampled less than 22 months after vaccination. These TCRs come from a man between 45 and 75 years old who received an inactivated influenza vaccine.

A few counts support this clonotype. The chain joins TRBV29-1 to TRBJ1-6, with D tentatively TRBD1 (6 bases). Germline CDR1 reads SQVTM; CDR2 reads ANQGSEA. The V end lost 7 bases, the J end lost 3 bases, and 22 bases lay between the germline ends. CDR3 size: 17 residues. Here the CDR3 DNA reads TGCAGCGACATCCTCCCAAAACAGGGAATCTATAATTCACCCCTCCACTTT. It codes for CSDILPKQGIYNSPLHF.

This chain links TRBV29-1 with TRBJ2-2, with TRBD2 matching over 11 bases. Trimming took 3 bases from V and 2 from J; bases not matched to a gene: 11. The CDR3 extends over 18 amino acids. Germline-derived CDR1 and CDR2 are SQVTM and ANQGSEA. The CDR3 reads CSVDGLAGGWENTGELFF. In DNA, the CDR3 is TGCAGCGTTGATGGCCTAGCGGGGGGATGGGAAAACACCGGGGAGCTGTTTTTT.

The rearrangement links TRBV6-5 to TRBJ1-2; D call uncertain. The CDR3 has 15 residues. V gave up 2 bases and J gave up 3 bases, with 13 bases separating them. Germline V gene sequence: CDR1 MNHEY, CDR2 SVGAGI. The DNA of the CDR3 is TGTGCCAGCAGTTACGATATGGGGAGGTACTATGGCTACACCTTC. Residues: CASSYDMGRYYGYTF.

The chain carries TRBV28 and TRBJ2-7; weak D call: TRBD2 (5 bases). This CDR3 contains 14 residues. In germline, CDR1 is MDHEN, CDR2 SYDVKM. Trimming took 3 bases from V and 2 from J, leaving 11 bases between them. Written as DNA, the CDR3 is TGTGCCAGCAGTTTGAGTGGACTGACCTACGAGCAGTACTTC. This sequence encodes CASSLSGLTYEQYF.

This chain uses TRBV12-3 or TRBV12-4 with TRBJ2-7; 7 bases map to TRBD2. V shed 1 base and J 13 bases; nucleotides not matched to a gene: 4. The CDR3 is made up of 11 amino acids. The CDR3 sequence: CASSLGLALYF. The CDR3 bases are TGTGCCAGCAGTTTAGGACTAGCTTTATACTTC.

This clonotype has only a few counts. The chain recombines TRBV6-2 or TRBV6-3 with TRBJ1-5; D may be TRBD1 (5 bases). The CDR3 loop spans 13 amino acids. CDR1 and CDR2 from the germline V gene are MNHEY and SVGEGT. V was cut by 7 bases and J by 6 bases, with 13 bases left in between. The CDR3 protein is CASNDWGGQPQHF. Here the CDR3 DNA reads TGTGCCAGCAATGATTGGGGGGGTCAGCCCCAGCATTTT.

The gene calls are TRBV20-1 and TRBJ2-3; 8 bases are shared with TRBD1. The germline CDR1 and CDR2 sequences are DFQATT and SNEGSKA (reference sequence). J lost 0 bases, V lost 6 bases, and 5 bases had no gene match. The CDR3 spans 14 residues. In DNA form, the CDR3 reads TGCAGTGCAGTCGGGACAGGAAGCACAGATACGCAGTATTTT. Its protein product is CSAVGTGSTDTQYF.

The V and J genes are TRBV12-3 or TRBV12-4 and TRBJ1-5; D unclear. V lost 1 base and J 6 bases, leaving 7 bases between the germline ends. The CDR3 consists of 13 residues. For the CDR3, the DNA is TGTGCCAGCAGTTTAGATAGGTCTCAGCCCCAGCATTTT. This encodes CASSLDRSQPQHF.

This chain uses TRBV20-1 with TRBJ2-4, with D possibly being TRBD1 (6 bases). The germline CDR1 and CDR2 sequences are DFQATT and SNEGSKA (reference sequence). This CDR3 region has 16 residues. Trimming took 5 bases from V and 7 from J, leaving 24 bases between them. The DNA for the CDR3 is TGCAGTGCTGGACCGTTTTCTCGACAGGATTTTAACATTCAGTACTTC. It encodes CSAGPFSRQDFNIQYF.

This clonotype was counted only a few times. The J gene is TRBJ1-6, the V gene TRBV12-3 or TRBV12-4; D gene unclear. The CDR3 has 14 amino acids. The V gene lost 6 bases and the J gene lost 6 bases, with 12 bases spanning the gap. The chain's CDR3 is CASSLSWGNSPLHF. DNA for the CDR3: TGTGCCAGCAGCCTATCCTGGGGTAATTCACCCCTCCACTTT.

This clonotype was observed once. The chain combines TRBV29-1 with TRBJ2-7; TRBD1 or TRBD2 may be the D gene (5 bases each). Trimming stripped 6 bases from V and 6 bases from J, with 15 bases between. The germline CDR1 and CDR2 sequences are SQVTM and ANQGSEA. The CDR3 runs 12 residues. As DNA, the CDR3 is TGCAGCGTGCGGGTAACCCAGGGCGAGCAGTACTTC. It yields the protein CSVRVTQGEQYF.

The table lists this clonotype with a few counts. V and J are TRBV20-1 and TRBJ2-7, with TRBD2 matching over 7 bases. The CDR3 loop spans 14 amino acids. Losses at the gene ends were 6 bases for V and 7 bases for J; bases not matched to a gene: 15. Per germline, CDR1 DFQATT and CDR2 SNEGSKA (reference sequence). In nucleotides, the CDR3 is TGCAGTGCACCCCGGATAGGCGGGGGATTGGAGCAGTACTTC. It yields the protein CSAPRIGGGLEQYF.

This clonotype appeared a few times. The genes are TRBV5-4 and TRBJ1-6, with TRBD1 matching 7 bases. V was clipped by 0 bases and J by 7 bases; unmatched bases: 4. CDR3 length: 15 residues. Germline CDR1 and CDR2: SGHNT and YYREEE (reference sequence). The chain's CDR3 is CASSLDDRENSPLHF. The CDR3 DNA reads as TGTGCCAGCAGCTTGGATGACAGGGAGAATTCACCCCTCCACTTT.

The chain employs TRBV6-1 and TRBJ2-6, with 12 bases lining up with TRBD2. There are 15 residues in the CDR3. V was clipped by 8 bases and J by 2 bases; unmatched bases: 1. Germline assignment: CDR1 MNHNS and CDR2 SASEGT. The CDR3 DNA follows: TGTGCCAGCCGACTAGCGGGAGCTGGGGCCAACGTCCTGACTTTC. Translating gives CASRLAGAGANVLTF.

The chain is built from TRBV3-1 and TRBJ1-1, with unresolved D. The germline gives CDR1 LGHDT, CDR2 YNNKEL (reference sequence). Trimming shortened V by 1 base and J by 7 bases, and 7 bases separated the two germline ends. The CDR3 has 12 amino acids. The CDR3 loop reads CASSQGFGEAFF. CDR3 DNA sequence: TGTGCCAGCAGCCAAGGTTTTGGTGAAGCTTTCTTT.

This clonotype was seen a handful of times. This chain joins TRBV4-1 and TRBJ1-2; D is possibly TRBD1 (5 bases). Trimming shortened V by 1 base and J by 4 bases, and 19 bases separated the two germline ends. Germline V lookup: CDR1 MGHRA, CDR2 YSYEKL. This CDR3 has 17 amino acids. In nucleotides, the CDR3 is TGCGCCAGCAGCCAAGCCCCTGGGGAGGGGTTGGGCTATGGCTACACCTTC. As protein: CASSQAPGEGLGYGYTF.

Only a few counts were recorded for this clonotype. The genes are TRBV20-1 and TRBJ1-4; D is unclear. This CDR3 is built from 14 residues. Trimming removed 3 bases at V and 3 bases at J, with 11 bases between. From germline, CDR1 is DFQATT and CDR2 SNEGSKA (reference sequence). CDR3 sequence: CSASLDGSNEKLFF. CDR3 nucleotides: TGCAGTGCTAGTCTTGACGGATCTAATGAAAAACTGTTTTTT.

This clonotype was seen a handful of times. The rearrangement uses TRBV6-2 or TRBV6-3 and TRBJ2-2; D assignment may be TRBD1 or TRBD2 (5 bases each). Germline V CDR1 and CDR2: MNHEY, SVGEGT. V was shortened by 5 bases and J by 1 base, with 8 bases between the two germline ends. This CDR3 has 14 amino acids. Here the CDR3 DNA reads TGTGCCAGCAGTCGAGGGGTGAACACCGGGGAGCTGTTTTTT. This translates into CASSRGVNTGELFF.

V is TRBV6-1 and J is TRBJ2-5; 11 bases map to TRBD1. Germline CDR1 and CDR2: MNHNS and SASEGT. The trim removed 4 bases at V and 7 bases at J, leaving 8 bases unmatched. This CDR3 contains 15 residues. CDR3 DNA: TGTGCCAGCAGTGGAGGGACAGGGGGGAAGATGACCCAGTACTTC. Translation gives CASSGGTGGKMTQYF.

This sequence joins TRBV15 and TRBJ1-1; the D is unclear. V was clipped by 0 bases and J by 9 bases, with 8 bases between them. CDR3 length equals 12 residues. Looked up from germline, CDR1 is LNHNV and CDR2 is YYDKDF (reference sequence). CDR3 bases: TGTGCCACCAGCAGAGATCACCTTAAAGCTTTCTTT. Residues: CATSRDHLKAFF. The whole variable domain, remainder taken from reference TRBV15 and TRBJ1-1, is DAMVIQNPRYQVTQFGKPVTLSCSQTLNHNVMYWYQQKSSQAPKLLFHYYDKDFNNEADTPDNFQSRRPNTSFCFLDIRSPGLGDTAMYLCATSRDHLKAFFGQGTRLTVV.

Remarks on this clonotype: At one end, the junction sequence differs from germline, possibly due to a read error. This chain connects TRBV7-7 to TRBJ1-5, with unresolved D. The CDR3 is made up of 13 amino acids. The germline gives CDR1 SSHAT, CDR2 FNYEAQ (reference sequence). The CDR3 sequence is CASSSNIGQPQHF. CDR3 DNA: TGTGCTAGCAGCTCTAATATAGGTCAGCCCCAGCATTTT.

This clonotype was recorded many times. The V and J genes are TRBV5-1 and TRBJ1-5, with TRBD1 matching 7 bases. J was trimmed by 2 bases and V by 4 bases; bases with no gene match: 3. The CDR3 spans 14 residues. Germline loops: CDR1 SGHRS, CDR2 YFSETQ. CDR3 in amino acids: CASSPDRGNQPQHF. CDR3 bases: TGCGCCAGCAGCCCTGACAGGGGCAATCAGCCCCAGCATTTT.

The CDR3 bases are TGTGCCAGCAGGGGAACGGCTAATTCACCCCTCCACTTT. Translated: CASRGTANSPLHF. The gene calls are TRBV6-1 and TRBJ1-6; no clear D. The CDR3 sequence is 13 residues long. The V end was cut by 6 bases, the J end by 6 bases, with 9 bases between. Germline V gene data show CDR1 as MNHNS and CDR2 as SASEGT.

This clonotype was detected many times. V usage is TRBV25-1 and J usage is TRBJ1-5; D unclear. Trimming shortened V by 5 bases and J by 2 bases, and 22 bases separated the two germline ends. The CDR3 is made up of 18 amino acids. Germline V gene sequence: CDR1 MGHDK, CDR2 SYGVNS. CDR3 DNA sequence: TGTGCCAGCAGTACTTCCCCGGCTCGAGGAAGGGGCAATCAGCCCCAGCATTTT. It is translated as CASSTSPARGRGNQPQHF.

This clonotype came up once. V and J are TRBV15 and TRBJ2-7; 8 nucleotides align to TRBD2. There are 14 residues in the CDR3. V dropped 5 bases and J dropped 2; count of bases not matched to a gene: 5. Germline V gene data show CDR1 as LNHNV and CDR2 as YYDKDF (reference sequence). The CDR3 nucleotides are TGTGCCACCAGCGGGGCTAGCGGGCCCTACGAGCAGTACTTC. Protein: CATSGASGPYEQYF.

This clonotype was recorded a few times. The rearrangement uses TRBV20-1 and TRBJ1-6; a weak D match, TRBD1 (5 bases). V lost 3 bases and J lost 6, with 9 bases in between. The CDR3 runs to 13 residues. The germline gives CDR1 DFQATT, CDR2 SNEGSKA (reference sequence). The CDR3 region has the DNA TGCAGTGCTAGTACCCAGGGTAATTCACCCCTCCACTTT. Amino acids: CSASTQGNSPLHF.

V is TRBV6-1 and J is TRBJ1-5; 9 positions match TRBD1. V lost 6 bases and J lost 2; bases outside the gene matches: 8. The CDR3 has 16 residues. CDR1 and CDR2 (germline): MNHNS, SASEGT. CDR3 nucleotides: TGTGCCAGCAGCATCCTAGGACAGGGGCGCAATCAGCCCCAGCATTTT. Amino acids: CASSILGQGRNQPQHF.

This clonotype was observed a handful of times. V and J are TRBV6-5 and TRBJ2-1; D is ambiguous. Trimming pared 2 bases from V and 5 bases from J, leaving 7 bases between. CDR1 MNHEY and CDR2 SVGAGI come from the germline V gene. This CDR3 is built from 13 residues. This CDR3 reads CASSYVPNNEQFF. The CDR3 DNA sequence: TGTGCCAGCAGTTACGTCCCTAACAATGAGCAGTTCTTC.

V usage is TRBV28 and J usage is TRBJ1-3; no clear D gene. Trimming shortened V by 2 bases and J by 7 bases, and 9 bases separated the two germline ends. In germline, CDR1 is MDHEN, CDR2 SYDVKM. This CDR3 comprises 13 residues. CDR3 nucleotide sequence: TGTGCCAGCAGTTTAGGGCCGCGGAACACCATATATTTT. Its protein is CASSLGPRNTIYF.

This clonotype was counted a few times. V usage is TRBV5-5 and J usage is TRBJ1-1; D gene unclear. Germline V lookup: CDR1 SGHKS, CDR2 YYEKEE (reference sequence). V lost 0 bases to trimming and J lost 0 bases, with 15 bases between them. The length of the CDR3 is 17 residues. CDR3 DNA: TGTGCCAGCAGCTTGGAGGGAACCAAGGGATTGAACACTGAAGCTTTCTTT. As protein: CASSLEGTKGLNTEAFF.

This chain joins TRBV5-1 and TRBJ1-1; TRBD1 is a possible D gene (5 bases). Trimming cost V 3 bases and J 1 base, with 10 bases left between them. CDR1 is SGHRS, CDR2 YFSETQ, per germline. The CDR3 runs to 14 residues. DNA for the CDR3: TGCGCCAGCAGCTCGGGGGAACAGAACACTGAAGCTTTCTTT. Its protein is CASSSGEQNTEAFF.

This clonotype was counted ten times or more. CDR3 DNA: TGTGCCAGCAGCCTCGGAGGACAGGGCTATCAGCCCCAGCATTTT. Its translation: CASSLGGQGYQPQHF. The chain joins TRBV7-9 to TRBJ1-5, with 8 nucleotides matching TRBD1. Germline V gene sequence: CDR1 SEHNR, CDR2 FQNEAQ (reference sequence). The CDR3 contains 15 residues. The ends lost 5 bases at V and 5 bases at J; junction bases unmatched: 8.